This T cell receptor (beta chain) was retrieved from a study of cytomegalovirus exposure and HLA in healthy donors. The overall study: Among the roughly 400 genotyped donors, less than 85% were placed in the Caucasian-associated ancestry cluster.

Vbeta (60) and Jbeta (13) primers were used in the PCR. TCRdb's copy holds only in-frame clones and misses some; the assay was immunoSEQ multiplex PCR. This sample has 100,000 to 150,000 clones; 70% to 85% occur once, and the top ten carry 1% to 1.5%. Germline-derived CDR1 and CDR2 are ENHRY and SYGVKD. The V end was cut by 6 bases, the J end by 2 bases, with 12 bases between. This CDR3 is built from 14 residues. Regarding the study as a whole: Donors belonging to an Asian-associated ancestry cluster reportedly showed fewer N-insertions in productive TCRs than the roughly 670-donor mean, according to what a later analysis found. HLA restriction was apparent for most CMV-associated TCR beta chains in a later analysis.

This clone has only one observation. Its antigen is undetermined. The sample comprised PBMCs. The clonotype comes from a boy aged 10-17 years in good health and CMV-seronegative. The chain couples TRBV10-3 to TRBJ2-3; D ambiguous. The CDR3, as DNA: TGTGCCATCAGCGCAACTGCATCCACAGATACGCAGTATTTT. Its translation is CAISATASTDTQYF.